These 10 T cell receptor beta chains were all obtained from the same sample, sequenced in a study of shared clonotypes between healthy human individuals. Method: immunoSEQ multiplex PCR; TCRdb's copy keeps in-frame clones and lacks some. Of approximately 2.4 million clones in the sample, approximately 94% are singletons; the top ten hold about 0.13%. Input material: naive CD4+ T cells sorted from blood. Noted subset: CD45RA+ positively selected. All receptors derive from a man aged 18 to 35 in good health.

This clone came up once. J is TRBJ1-1 and V is TRBV6-1; tentatively, D is TRBD1 (5 bases). This CDR3 has 13 amino acids. CDR1 is MNHNS, CDR2 SASEGT, per germline. V lost 6 bases and J 0 bases, leaving 8 bases between the germline ends. CDR3 bases: TGTGCCAGCAGACCCAGGGTGAACACTGAAGCTTTCTTT. As protein: CASRPRVNTEAFF.

The V and J genes are TRBV18 and TRBJ2-1; D might be TRBD2 (7 bases). The V end was cut by 0 bases, the J end by 1 base, with 25 bases between. Germline V CDR1 and CDR2: KGHSH, LQKENI. This CDR3 comprises 21 residues. As DNA, the CDR3 is TGTGCCAGCTCACCACCGTTGGCTAGCGGTCCCCGAGGGGGTTCCTACAATGAGCAGTTCTTC. This gives the protein CASSPPLASGPRGGSYNEQFF.

This clone was seen once. The chain joins TRBV5-1 to TRBJ2-2; possible D gene TRBD1, 5 bases. V lost 1 base and J lost 6, with 13 bases in between. This CDR3 comprises 15 residues. Germline lookup yields CDR1 SGHRS and CDR2 YFSETQ. CDR3: CASSLLLGASGELFF. The CDR3 DNA reads TGCGCCAGCAGCTTGCTGCTAGGGGCGTCCGGGGAGCTGTTTTTT.

The CDR3 loop reads CASGGRVQPQHF. The DNA of the CDR3 is TGTGCCAGCGGGGGTCGGGTCCAGCCCCAGCATTTT. V usage is TRBV28 and J usage is TRBJ1-5; D is possibly TRBD1 (5 bases). The V gene lost 8 bases and the J gene lost 7 bases, with 12 bases spanning the gap. The CDR3 totals 12 residues. CDR1 and CDR2 (germline): MDHEN, SYDVKM.

This clone was observed once. V usage is TRBV4-1 and J usage is TRBJ2-3; 10 nucleotides line up with TRBD1. This CDR3 contains 15 residues. V was clipped by 5 bases and J by 4 bases; unmatched bases: 6. The germline CDR1 and CDR2 sequences are MGHRA and YSYEKL. For the CDR3, the DNA is TGCGCCAGCAGCAATGGACAGGGGGTGGCAGATACGCAGTATTTT. It codes for CASSNGQGVADTQYF.

The J gene is TRBJ2-5, the V gene TRBV27, with D possibly TRBD1 on 5 matching bases. The CDR3 is 17 amino acids. V shed 0 bases and J shed 3 bases, with 17 bases lying between them. Germline loops: CDR1 MNHEY, CDR2 SMNVEV (reference sequence). The CDR3 DNA follows: TGTGCCAGCAGTTTATCGGTCGGGTCGTGGGGCGAAGAGACCCAGTACTTC. This encodes CASSLSVGSWGEETQYF.

The chain uses TRBV2 and TRBJ2-7; D gene uncertain. The CDR3 spans 12 residues. Trimming removed 8 bases from V and 2 bases from J, with 10 bases in between. Germline CDR1 SNHLY, CDR2 FYNNEI. The CDR3: CASSPRAYEQYF. The CDR3 bases are TGTGCCAGCTCCCCGCGAGCCTACGAGCAGTACTTC.

This chain connects TRBV27 to TRBJ1-2; possible D gene TRBD1, 6 bases. CDR3 size: 14 residues. In germline, CDR1 is MNHEY, CDR2 SMNVEV (reference sequence). V lost 7 bases to trimming and J lost 2 bases, with 14 bases between them. CDR3 loop: CASTTRDRNYGYTF. The CDR3 nucleotides read TGTGCCAGCACCACACGTGACAGGAACTATGGCTACACCTTC.

The table lists this clone with a count of one. The rearrangement links TRBV18 to TRBJ2-5, with TRBD2 matching over 11 bases. Germline CDR1 KGHSH, CDR2 LQKENI. Germline trimming cut 2 bases from V and 4 bases from J; bases unmatched to any gene: 9. The CDR3 covers 17 residues. The CDR3 DNA is TGTGCCAGCTCACCAGTTCGGACTAGCGGGTACGGAGAGACCCAGTACTTC. Protein: CASSPVRTSGYGETQYF.

A note on this clone: This sample includes further DNA sequences coding for the same CDR3. The V gene is TRBV5-6, the J gene TRBJ1-1; the D is unclear. There are 11 residues in the CDR3. The V end lost 4 bases, the J end lost 3 bases, and 4 bases lay between the germline ends. The V gene's germline CDR1 is SGHDT and CDR2 YYEEEE. CDR3 loop: CASSLHTEAFF. DNA of the CDR3: TGTGCCAGCAGCCTACACACTGAAGCTTTCTTT.